One and the same sample provided the 19 T cell receptor beta chains below, sequenced in a study of shared clonotypes between healthy human individuals. The repertoire was sequenced with immunoSEQ multiplex PCR; TCRdb's copy has only in-frame clones and lacks some. Of about 2.2 million clones in the sample, around 95% were seen once. CD8 cells regarded as naive lacked CD45RO, were positively chosen for CCR7, and omitted terminally differentiated effector memory CD45RA+ cells. Sequenced: naive CD8+ T cells from PBMCs. All receptors derive from a man aged 18 to 35 in good health. Some clones in this sample may be carry-over from other donors' samples.

The genes are TRBV7-6 and TRBJ2-1; possibly TRBD1 for D (6 bases). V lost 6 bases to trimming and J lost 6 bases, with 18 bases between them. Germline V lookup: CDR1 SGHVS, CDR2 FNYEAQ. The CDR3 has 15 amino acids. CDR3 sequence reads: CASSYQVGAGNEQFF. The DNA for the CDR3 is TGTGCCAGCAGTTACCAAGTGGGGGCGGGCAATGAGCAGTTCTTC.

V gene TRBV7-6 combines with J gene TRBJ2-7; D gene uncertain. V lost 5 bases and J lost 2, with 10 bases in between. Looked up from germline, CDR1 is SGHVS and CDR2 is FNYEAQ. The CDR3 totals 13 residues. CDR3 nucleotides: TGTGCCAGCAGCCCCGACACAACCTACGAGCAGTACTTC. Amino acid sequence: CASSPDTTYEQYF.

This rearrangement joins TRBV13 to TRBJ2-7, with TRBD1 matching 7 bases. CDR1 and CDR2 (germline): PRHDT, FYEKMQ (reference sequence). The CDR3 is 13 residues long. J gave up 5 bases and V 5 bases, and 6 bases lay outside the gene matches. The chain's CDR3 is CASSPRDSHEQYF. In DNA, the CDR3 is TGTGCCAGCAGCCCCCGGGACAGCCACGAGCAGTACTTC.

The CDR3 spells CASSDGGVGAFF. In DNA form, the CDR3 reads TGTGCCAGCAGTGACGGCGGGGTTGGGGCTTTCTTT. The V and J genes are TRBV2 and TRBJ1-1; D unresolved. V lost 3 bases, J lost 11 bases, and 13 bases lay in between. Germline CDR1 SNHLY, CDR2 FYNNEI. This CDR3 has 12 amino acids. The variable domain in full, with the rest retrieved from reference TRBV2 and TRBJ1-1, is EPEVTQTPSHQVTQMGQEVILRCVPISNHLYFYWYRQILGQKVEFLVSFYNNEISEKSEIFDDQFSVERPDGSNFTLKIRSTKLEDSAMYFCASSDGGVGAFFGQGTRLTVV.

This clone appeared a few times. Other DNA sequences in this specimen translate into the identical CDR3. This chain connects TRBV7-9 to TRBJ1-5; tentatively, D is TRBD1 (5 bases). CDR1 is SEHNR and CDR2 is FQNEAQ in the germline V gene (reference sequence). The CDR3 spans 12 residues. V lost 1 base and J 7 bases, leaving 5 bases between the germline ends. The CDR3 sequence: CASSLGGQPQHF. As DNA, the CDR3 is TGTGCCAGCAGCTTAGGGGGCCAGCCCCAGCATTTT.

This sequence joins TRBV7-8 and TRBJ1-2; 12 bases fit TRBD1. The CDR3 contains 16 residues. Germline CDR1 SGHVS, CDR2 FQNEAQ. V shed 0 bases and J 2 bases; nucleotides not matched to a gene: 1. The DNA of the CDR3 is TGTGCCAGCAGCTTAGCTGGGACAGGGGGCAACTATGGCTACACCTTC. Its translation is CASSLAGTGGNYGYTF.

This chain links TRBV27 with TRBJ1-1; 10 bases agree with TRBD1. Germline trimming cut 5 bases from V and 0 bases from J; bases unmatched to any gene: 9. The germline V gene has CDR1 MNHEY and CDR2 SMNVEV (reference sequence). This CDR3 contains 17 residues. CDR3 in amino acids: CASSPRDRGRMNTEAFF. CDR3 DNA sequence: TGTGCCAGCAGTCCGCGTGACAGGGGGCGGATGAACACTGAAGCTTTCTTT.

V usage is TRBV29-1 and J usage is TRBJ1-2; D is unresolved. Trimming pared 2 bases from V and 2 bases from J, leaving 9 bases between. This CDR3 comprises 13 residues. The germline CDR1 and CDR2 sequences are SQVTM and ANQGSEA. In nucleotides, the CDR3 is TGCAGCGTTGAAAGCGTCAGAAACTATGGCTACACCTTC. It translates to CSVESVRNYGYTF.

This chain joins TRBV2 and TRBJ1-2, with D perhaps matching TRBD1 (5 bases). This CDR3 has 12 amino acids. V was clipped by 7 bases and J by 12 bases, with 18 bases between them. Germline CDR1 and CDR2: SNHLY and FYNNEI. The chain's CDR3 is CASTRSGARDTF. The CDR3 DNA reads TGTGCCAGCACTCGGAGCGGGGCGCGGGACACCTTC.

The chain carries TRBV5-4 and TRBJ2-3; D possibly matches TRBD1 or TRBD2 (6 bases each). V was pared by 3 bases and J by 2 bases, with 16 bases between. The CDR3 covers 16 residues. Germline V gene lookup returns CDR1 SGHNT and CDR2 YYREEE (reference sequence). The chain's CDR3 is CASSSRGAPDTDTQYF. Here the CDR3 DNA reads TGTGCCAGCAGCTCGAGGGGGGCTCCCGACACAGATACGCAGTATTTT.

This CDR3 reads CASSVATTEPYNEQFF. The CDR3 DNA sequence: TGTGCCAGCAGCGTCGCGACCACTGAACCCTACAATGAGCAGTTCTTC. The rearrangement joins TRBV9 to TRBJ2-1; D gene unclear. Germline-derived CDR1 and CDR2 are SGDLS and YYNGEE. The CDR3 has 16 amino acids. The V gene lost 2 bases and the J gene lost 2 bases, with 14 bases spanning the gap.

J is TRBJ2-3 and V is TRBV27; TRBD2 might be the D (5 bases). This CDR3 has 14 amino acids. The ends were cut back, 2 bases at V and 2 bases at J, with 8 bases in the middle. Germline lookup yields CDR1 MNHEY and CDR2 SMNVEV (reference sequence). The DNA of the CDR3 is TGTGCCAGCAGTTTAGGACTTCCCACAGATACGCAGTATTTT. Amino acid sequence: CASSLGLPTDTQYF.

The V gene is TRBV27, the J gene TRBJ2-7; D is perhaps TRBD2 (5 bases). The V and J ends lost 5 bases and 7 bases respectively, with 18 bases between them. This CDR3 region has 14 residues. Germline V gene lookup returns CDR1 MNHEY and CDR2 SMNVEV (reference sequence). The CDR3 reads CASSGQRGIYEQYF. The CDR3 region has the DNA TGTGCCAGCAGTGGGCAACGAGGGATTTATGAGCAGTACTTC.

This clone was seen a single time. V usage is TRBV13 and J usage is TRBJ1-1; possible D gene TRBD1, 6 bases. CDR1 and CDR2 from the germline V gene are PRHDT and FYEKMQ (reference sequence). V shed 3 bases and J shed 3 bases, with 11 bases lying between them. This CDR3 is 14 amino acids long. For the CDR3, the DNA is TGTGCCAGCAGCTTCAGGGGCTTCGACACTGAAGCTTTCTTT. Translating gives CASSFRGFDTEAFF.

The chain has TRBV9 and TRBJ1-4; a weak D match, TRBD1 (6 bases). The V end lost 0 bases, the J end lost 7 bases, and 13 bases lay between the germline ends. Germline V gene lookup returns CDR1 SGDLS and CDR2 YYNGEE. The CDR3 runs 15 residues. The CDR3 DNA reads as TGTGCCAGCAGCGTAGGTGGGGGCAGGAGTGAAAAACTGTTTTTT. Amino acid sequence: CASSVGGGRSEKLFF.

The genes are TRBV28 and TRBJ2-2; 7 bases align to TRBD1. CDR1 and CDR2 (germline): MDHEN, SYDVKM. This CDR3 contains 16 residues. J gave up 0 bases and V 7 bases, and 8 bases lay outside the gene matches. The CDR3 DNA sequence: TGTGCCAGCACATTAAGGGGGACAGCGAACACCGGGGAGCTGTTTTTT. It codes for CASTLRGTANTGELFF.

The J gene is TRBJ1-5, the V gene TRBV7-9; no clear D gene. V gave up 6 bases and J gave up 7 bases, with 16 bases separating them. CDR1 is SEHNR, CDR2 FQNEAQ, per germline (reference sequence). The CDR3 covers 14 residues. This CDR3 is CASSPGAVKQPQHF. DNA for the CDR3: TGTGCCAGCAGTCCAGGTGCAGTGAAACAGCCCCAGCATTTT.

The CDR3 bases are TGTGCCAGCAGCCAAGAGCCGGAGGCGGGAGAAGCCTACAATGAGCAGTTCTTC. Its translation is CASSQEPEAGEAYNEQFF. This rearrangement joins TRBV4-2 to TRBJ2-1, with 7 bases lining up with TRBD2. Germline V lookup: CDR1 LGHNA, CDR2 YNFKEQ. The length of the CDR3 is 18 residues. V trimming: 0 bases; J trimming: 2 bases; junction bases outside the gene matches: 10.

This chain uses TRBV7-2 with TRBJ1-1, with 10 positions matching TRBD1. Germline lookup yields CDR1 SGHTA and CDR2 FQGNSA. This CDR3 has 15 amino acids. V was clipped by 8 bases and J by 1 base; unmatched bases: 7. The CDR3 coding sequence is TGTGCCAGCCGACAGGGGGCTAAGGCGAACACTGAAGCTTTCTTT. Its protein is CASRQGAKANTEAFF.